The present entry profiles one TCR beta chain with its context. This sample stems from a study of blood T cell repertoires in COVID-19. Study-wide context: The United States, Italy and Spain provided the acute and convalescent COVID-19 samples.

The CDR3 has 12 amino acids. Trimming stripped 1 base from V and 9 bases from J, with 7 bases between. Seattle patients were enrolled during active infection and followed longitudinally. Authors' analysis steps: Nucleated cell number was recorded as an estimate derived from reference gene primer amplification. Repertoires were generated with immunoSEQ multiplex PCR, while TCRdb's copy carries only in-frame clones and drops some. That table is the source of V, J and clone size, and D and trimming were worked out from the DNA. The repertoire holds 200,000 or so clones, with roughly 79% as singletons. The J gene is TRBJ1-5, the V gene TRBV12-3 or TRBV12-4, with unresolved D. Sample: peripheral blood. The sequence derives from a woman of 80 years or more with COVID-19, enrolled during active disease. This chain's CDR3 is CASSLVSGPQHF. CDR3 in DNA: TGTGCCAGCAGTTTAGTGTCCGGGCCCCAGCATTTT.